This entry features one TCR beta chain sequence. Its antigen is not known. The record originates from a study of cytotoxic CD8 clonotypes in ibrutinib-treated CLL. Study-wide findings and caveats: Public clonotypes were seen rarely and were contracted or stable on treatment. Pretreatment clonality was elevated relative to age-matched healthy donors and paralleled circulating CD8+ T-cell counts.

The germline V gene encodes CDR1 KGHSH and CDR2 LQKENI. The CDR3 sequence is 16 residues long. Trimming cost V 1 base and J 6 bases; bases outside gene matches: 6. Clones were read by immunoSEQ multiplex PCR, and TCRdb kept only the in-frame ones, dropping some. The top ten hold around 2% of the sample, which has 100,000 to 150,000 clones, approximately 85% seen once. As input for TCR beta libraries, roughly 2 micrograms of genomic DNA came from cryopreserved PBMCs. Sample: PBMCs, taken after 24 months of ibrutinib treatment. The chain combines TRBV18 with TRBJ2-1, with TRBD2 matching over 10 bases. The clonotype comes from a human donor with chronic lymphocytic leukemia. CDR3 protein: CASSPQETSGVNEQFF. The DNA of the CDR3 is TGTGCCAGCTCACCACAGGAAACTAGCGGGGTCAATGAGCAGTTCTTC.